Each of the 32 T cell receptor beta chains below was sequenced from the same sample in a study of cytomegalovirus exposure and HLA in healthy donors. PCR amplification relied on 60 Vbeta primers (plus 13 Jbeta primers). Some clones are missing from TCRdb's copy, which holds only in-frame ones; the method was immunoSEQ multiplex PCR. Of about 90,000 clones listed, nearly 70% are singletons. The sample consisted of PBMCs. The receptors here all came from a woman aged 50 to 65 in good health and CMV-seropositive.

CDR3 sequence (DNA): TGTGCCAGCAGTGAAGCGCGGGTTGCGGTTGGGACCGGGGAGCTGTTTTTT. Translated, it gives CASSEARVAVGTGELFF. The rearrangement uses TRBV6-1 and TRBJ2-2; tentatively, D is TRBD2 (5 bases). V was trimmed by 0 bases and J by 5 bases, leaving 16 bases between them. Germline V gives CDR1 MNHNS, CDR2 SASEGT. The CDR3 totals 17 residues.

This clone was picked up one time. The CDR3, as DNA: TGCGCCAGCAGATTCCCCGAGACTAGCGGGAGGAATGAGCAGTACTTC. Amino acid sequence: CASRFPETSGRNEQYF. This sequence joins TRBV5-1 and TRBJ2-7; 13 bases are a match to TRBD2. V lost 5 bases and J lost 7; bases outside the gene matches: 12. The CDR3 is 16 amino acids. In germline, CDR1 is SGHRS, CDR2 YFSETQ.

The chain links TRBV5-1 to TRBJ2-5, with D possibly being TRBD2 (6 bases). V was shortened by 2 bases and J by 1 base, with 9 bases between the two germline ends. Germline V lookup: CDR1 SGHRS, CDR2 YFSETQ. This CDR3 contains 14 residues. In nucleotides, the CDR3 is TGCGCCAGCAGCTTCGCTAGCGTCCAAGAGACCCAGTACTTC. Translation: CASSFASVQETQYF.

The table lists this clone with a few counts. This chain uses TRBV5-4 with TRBJ2-2; D is undetermined. The CDR3 consists of 13 residues. The germline V and J ends were trimmed by 4 bases and 3 bases, with 7 bases remaining between them. Germline V gene lookup returns CDR1 SGHNT and CDR2 YYREEE (reference sequence). In DNA form, the CDR3 reads TGTGCCAGCAGCCAGGCCTACACCGGGGAGCTGTTTTTT. Amino acid sequence: CASSQAYTGELFF.

The genes are TRBV29-1 and TRBJ1-1, with D possibly TRBD1 on 6 matching bases. Per germline, CDR1 SQVTM and CDR2 ANQGSEA. The CDR3 runs to 9 residues. V gave up 6 bases and J gave up 7 bases, with 6 bases separating them. The CDR3 nucleotides read TGCAGCGTGGACAGTGAAGCTTTCTTT. It encodes CSVDSEAFF. The whole variable domain, remainder taken from reference TRBV29-1 and TRBJ1-1, is SAVISQKPSRDICQRGTSLTIQCQVDSQVTMMFWYRQQPGQSLTLIATANQGSEATYESGFVIDKFPISRPNLTFSTLTVSNMSPEDSSIYLCSVDSEAFFGQGTRLTVV.

Note on this clone: In the same sample, other DNA sequences code for this CDR3. This chain links TRBV27 with TRBJ1-5; D gene unclear. The V gene lost 6 bases and the J gene lost 0 bases, with 6 bases spanning the gap. This CDR3 is 13 amino acids long. Germline loops: CDR1 MNHEY, CDR2 SMNVEV (reference sequence). In nucleotides, the CDR3 is TGTGCCAGCAGCCCCTATAGCAATCAGCCCCAGCATTTT. It translates to CASSPYSNQPQHF.

The chain has TRBV27 and TRBJ1-4; weak D call: TRBD1 (5 bases). Germline CDR1 is MNHEY and CDR2 is SMNVEV (reference sequence). V lost 7 bases to trimming and J lost 5 bases, with 5 bases between them. The CDR3 totals 11 residues. In DNA, the CDR3 is TGTGCCAGCAACAGGAATGAAAAACTGTTTTTT. Translated, it gives CASNRNEKLFF. Combining the CDR3 with reference TRBV27 and TRBJ1-4 gives the whole variable domain EAQVTQNPRYLITVTGKKLTVTCSQNMNHEYMSWYRQDPGLGLRQIYYSMNVEVTDKGDVPEGYKVSRKEKRNFPLILESPSPNQTSLYFCASNRNEKLFFGSGTQLSVL.

This sequence joins TRBV5-4 and TRBJ2-7, with 8 bases identical to TRBD1. Unmatched junction bases numbered 6, after V lost 0 bases and J lost 4 bases. CDR1 is SGHNT, CDR2 YYREEE, per germline (reference sequence). This CDR3 region has 15 residues. The CDR3 is CASSLDQGAQYEQYF. Here the CDR3 DNA reads TGTGCCAGCAGCTTGGACCAGGGGGCTCAGTACGAGCAGTACTTC.

This clone was seen a few times. This chain links TRBV7-3 with TRBJ2-7, with a possible D match to TRBD2 (5 bases). V was trimmed by 4 bases and J by 0 bases, leaving 13 bases between them. This CDR3 has 15 amino acids. Germline CDR1 reads SGHTA; CDR2 reads FQGTGA. The CDR3 here is CASSCKEASSYEQYF. In DNA, the CDR3 is TGTGCCAGCAGCTGTAAGGAGGCGTCCTCCTACGAGCAGTACTTC.

The table lists this clone with a few counts. Here the CDR3 reads CASSPGGIWKETQYF. The CDR3 DNA follows: TGCGCCAGCAGCCCAGGGGGCATATGGAAAGAGACCCAGTACTTC. This rearrangement joins TRBV5-1 to TRBJ2-5; 8 bases match TRBD1. V trimming: 4 bases; J trimming: 3 bases; junction bases outside the gene matches: 8. Germline loops: CDR1 SGHRS, CDR2 YFSETQ. This CDR3 has 15 residues.

This chain uses TRBV6-1 with TRBJ2-5, with D perhaps TRBD1 (5 bases). From germline, CDR1 is MNHNS and CDR2 SASEGT. Trimming pared 3 bases from V and 4 bases from J, leaving 9 bases between. The CDR3 is made up of 13 amino acids. The CDR3 reads CASSDRGVETQYF. CDR3 DNA: TGTGCCAGCAGTGATAGGGGTGTAGAGACCCAGTACTTC.

The V and J genes are TRBV29-1 and TRBJ2-7, with 8 bases aligning to TRBD2. The CDR3 is made up of 13 amino acids. The trim removed 4 bases at V and 5 bases at J, leaving 7 bases unmatched. Germline V gene lookup returns CDR1 SQVTM and CDR2 ANQGSEA. CDR3 coding DNA: TGCAGCGTTGGCCCGGGAGGGCCGAACGAGCAGTACTTC. This translates into CSVGPGGPNEQYF.

This clone was recorded a few times. This chain uses TRBV9 with TRBJ1-4; the D gene is possibly TRBD1 (5 bases). Trimming removed 3 bases at V and 0 bases at J, with 6 bases between. The CDR3 spans 14 residues. Germline V gene sequence: CDR1 SGDLS, CDR2 YYNGEE. The CDR3 protein is CASSEGSTNEKLFF. The CDR3 bases are TGTGCCAGCAGCGAGGGGTCAACTAATGAAAAACTGTTTTTT. The full variable domain, its missing parts supplied by reference TRBV9 and TRBJ1-4, is DSGVTQTPKHLITATGQRVTLRCSPRSGDLSVYWYQQSLDQGLQFLIQYYNGEERAKGNILERFSAQQFPDLHSELNLSSLELGDSALYFCASSEGSTNEKLFFGSGTQLSVL.

V gene TRBV18 combines with J gene TRBJ2-7; weak D call: TRBD2 (6 bases). Germline V gene data show CDR1 as KGHSH and CDR2 as LQKENI. V lost 2 bases to trimming and J lost 3 bases, with 8 bases between them. CDR3 length: 13 amino acids. The CDR3 here is CASSPSGSYEQYF. CDR3 coding DNA: TGTGCCAGCTCACCATCCGGGAGCTACGAGCAGTACTTC.

The CDR3 region is CASSLGSAGSYEQYF. In DNA form, the CDR3 reads TGTGCCAGCAGCTTGGGAAGTGCGGGATCCTACGAGCAGTACTTC. The rearrangement links TRBV5-6 to TRBJ2-7; D may be TRBD2 (6 bases). This CDR3 comprises 15 residues. The germline V gene encodes CDR1 SGHDT and CDR2 YYEEEE. Trimming took 0 bases from V and 1 from J, leaving 11 bases between them.

This clone showed up just once. Distinct nucleotide sequences in the sample also encode this CDR3. The chain couples TRBV7-9 to TRBJ2-1, with D possibly TRBD1 on 5 matching bases. The germline gives CDR1 SEHNR, CDR2 FQNEAQ (reference sequence). CDR3 length: 12 residues. V was cut by 2 bases and J by 7 bases, with 6 bases left in between. CDR3 loop: CASSLQGNEQFF. The DNA for the CDR3 is TGTGCCAGCAGCTTACAGGGTAATGAGCAGTTCTTC.

V gene TRBV6-1 combines with J gene TRBJ1-1, with D tentatively TRBD1 (6 bases). The CDR3 consists of 15 residues. Germline CDR1 is MNHNS and CDR2 is SASEGT. V lost 6 bases, J lost 10 bases, and 24 bases lay in between. The CDR3 protein is CASRGAAQADLGAFF. The CDR3 DNA sequence: TGTGCCAGCAGGGGGGCCGCACAGGCTGACTTGGGAGCTTTCTTT.

In its sample, this clone was seen a few times. The chain joins TRBV4-1 to TRBJ2-3; 9 bases line up with TRBD1. CDR1 and CDR2 (germline): MGHRA, YSYEKL. The CDR3 has 19 residues. Trimming took 0 bases from V and 1 from J; bases not matched to a gene: 11. The CDR3 DNA sequence: TGCGCCAGCAGCCAAGATTATTTTCCCGGGACAGGGCGCACAGATACGCAGTATTTT. Protein product: CASSQDYFPGTGRTDTQYF.

The chain links TRBV6-1 to TRBJ1-1, with D unclear. Germline lookup yields CDR1 MNHNS and CDR2 SASEGT. The CDR3 totals 11 residues. V lost 6 bases and J 8 bases, leaving 10 bases between the germline ends. The CDR3 loop is CASSPGREAFF. The CDR3 bases are TGTGCCAGCAGCCCTGGGAGGGAAGCTTTCTTT.

This chain connects TRBV10-2 to TRBJ1-6; D perhaps matches TRBD1 (6 bases). Germline V CDR1 and CDR2: WSHSY, SAAADI. Trimming removed 6 bases from V and 6 bases from J, with 9 bases in between. CDR3 length equals 13 residues. CDR3 region: CASRRGANSPLHF. CDR3 nucleotides: TGCGCCAGCAGGCGGGGGGCTAATTCACCCCTCCACTTT.

The J gene is TRBJ2-7, the V gene TRBV27; the match to TRBD2 covers 8 bases. With 6 bases clipped from V and 1 base from J, the junction kept 2 bases outside the gene matches. Germline V lookup: CDR1 MNHEY, CDR2 SMNVEV (reference sequence). The CDR3 length is 13 residues. CDR3: CASSRGGSYEQYF. As DNA, the CDR3 is TGTGCCAGCAGCCGCGGGGGGTCCTACGAGCAGTACTTC.

This clone was counted a single time. V and J are TRBV6-1 and TRBJ1-2, with 9 bases that match TRBD1. This CDR3 contains 15 residues. Germline-derived CDR1 and CDR2 are MNHNS and SASEGT. V dropped 6 bases and J dropped 2; count of bases not matched to a gene: 7. The CDR3 loop is CASRRLGQGNYGYTF. The CDR3 DNA is TGTGCCAGCAGGCGTCTCGGACAGGGGAACTATGGCTACACCTTC.

Only a few counts were recorded for this clone. The rearrangement joins TRBV6-4 to TRBJ2-2, with D unclear. There are 16 residues in the CDR3. Germline CDR1 and CDR2: MRHNA and SNTAGT. V dropped 4 bases and J dropped 0 bases, with 12 bases sitting between them. Written as DNA, the CDR3 is TGTGCCAGCAGTGTCGACGGGTTAACGAACACCGGGGAGCTGTTTTTT. This gives the protein CASSVDGLTNTGELFF.

This clone appeared once. The rearrangement joins TRBV29-1 to TRBJ2-7; no definite D call. Germline values: CDR1 SQVTM, CDR2 ANQGSEA. Trimming removed 2 bases at V and 2 bases at J, with 19 bases between. The CDR3 has 16 amino acids. DNA for the CDR3: TGCAGCGTTGAATGGTGGAGCACAAACGGTGCCTACGAGCAGTACTTC. Amino acid sequence: CSVEWWSTNGAYEQYF.

The gene calls are TRBV2 and TRBJ1-4, with 9 bases aligning to TRBD1. Germline V gene data show CDR1 as SNHLY and CDR2 as FYNNEI. After removal of 5 bases from V and 8 bases from J, the junction contained 3 bases not matched to a gene. CDR3 length equals 13 residues. The CDR3 coding sequence is TGTGCCAGCAGTCGGGACAGGGACGAAAAACTGTTTTTT. It specifies CASSRDRDEKLFF.

CDR3 amino acids: CASSYSRKTDTQYF. As DNA, the CDR3 is TGTGCCAGCAGTTACTCGCGCAAGACAGATACGCAGTATTTT. J is TRBJ2-3 and V is TRBV6-6; D not certain. V was shortened by 0 bases and J by 3 bases, with 7 bases between the two germline ends. The CDR3 loop spans 14 amino acids. Germline CDR1 and CDR2: MNHNY and SVGAGI (reference sequence).

The V and J genes are TRBV5-1 and TRBJ1-1; TRBD1 agrees at 7 bases. The CDR3 sequence is 21 residues long. Germline-derived CDR1 and CDR2 are SGHRS and YFSETQ. The V and J ends lost 0 bases and 1 base, in that order; junction bases with no gene match: 21. In DNA form, the CDR3 reads TGCGCCAGCAGCTTGGAGGGGCTCGGCCTTCGAACAGGGGCTGGGAACACTGAAGCTTTCTTT. Translation: CASSLEGLGLRTGAGNTEAFF.

This sequence joins TRBV7-6 and TRBJ1-6; tentatively, D is TRBD1 (5 bases). V shed 5 bases and J shed 10 bases, with 18 bases lying between them. The CDR3 totals 15 residues. The germline gives CDR1 SGHVS, CDR2 FNYEAQ. CDR3 DNA: TGTGCCAGCAGCCCCGAAGCAGGGAACGAATCACCCCTCCACTTT. This encodes CASSPEAGNESPLHF. Using reference TRBV7-6 and TRBJ1-6 for the parts outside the CDR3, the full variable domain is GAGVSQSPRYKVTKRGQDVALRCDPISGHVSLYWYRQALGQGPEFLTYFNYEAQQDKSGLPNDRFSAERPEGSISTLTIQRTEQRDSAMYRCASSPEAGNESPLHFGNGTRLTVT.

This clone was detected only a few times. The CDR3 protein is CASSPGGKVETQYF. The CDR3 DNA follows: TGTGCCAGCAGCCCTGGGGGGAAGGTAGAGACCCAGTACTTC. The gene calls are TRBV5-4 and TRBJ2-5; possibly TRBD2 for D (6 bases). The CDR3 loop spans 14 amino acids. CDR1 is SGHNT and CDR2 is YYREEE in the germline V gene (reference sequence). Trimming stripped 4 bases from V and 4 bases from J, with 14 bases between.

This clone was seen more than once but under ten times. This rearrangement joins TRBV6-5 to TRBJ2-4; 7 nucleotides line up with TRBD1. J gave up 0 bases and V 6 bases, and 5 bases lay outside the gene matches. CDR1 is MNHEY, CDR2 SVGAGI, per germline. The CDR3 totals 15 residues. The CDR3 reads CASRGTASAKNIQYF. For the CDR3, the DNA is TGTGCCAGCAGAGGGACAGCTTCAGCCAAAAACATTCAGTACTTC.

The rearrangement links TRBV28 to TRBJ2-3; 7 nucleotides match TRBD2. From germline, CDR1 is MDHEN and CDR2 SYDVKM. This CDR3 spans 14 amino acids. After removal of 6 bases from V and 1 base from J, the junction contained 4 bases not matched to a gene. CDR3 sequence (DNA): TGTGCCAGCAGCTGGGGAGGGGGCACAGATACGCAGTATTTT. Its translation: CASSWGGGTDTQYF.

The chain has TRBV13 and TRBJ1-1, with D unresolved. V was shortened by 1 base and J by 7 bases, with 7 bases between the two germline ends. The CDR3 sequence is 12 residues long. Germline V CDR1 and CDR2: PRHDT, FYEKMQ (reference sequence). CDR3 coding DNA: TGTGCCAGCAGCTTAGATGTTATTGAAGCTTTCTTT. Translated: CASSLDVIEAFF.